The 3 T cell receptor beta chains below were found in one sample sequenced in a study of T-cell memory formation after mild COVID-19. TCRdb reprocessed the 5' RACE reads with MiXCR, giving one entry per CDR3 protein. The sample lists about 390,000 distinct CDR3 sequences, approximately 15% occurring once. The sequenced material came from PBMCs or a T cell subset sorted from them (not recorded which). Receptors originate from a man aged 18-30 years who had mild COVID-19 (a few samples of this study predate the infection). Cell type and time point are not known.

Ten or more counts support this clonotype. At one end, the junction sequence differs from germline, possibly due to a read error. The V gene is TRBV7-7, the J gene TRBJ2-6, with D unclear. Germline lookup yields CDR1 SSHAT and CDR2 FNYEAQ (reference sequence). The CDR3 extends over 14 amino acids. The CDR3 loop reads CASSPNSGANVLTF. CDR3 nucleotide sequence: TGTGCTAGCAGCCCGAACTCTGGGGCCAACGTCCTGACTTTC.

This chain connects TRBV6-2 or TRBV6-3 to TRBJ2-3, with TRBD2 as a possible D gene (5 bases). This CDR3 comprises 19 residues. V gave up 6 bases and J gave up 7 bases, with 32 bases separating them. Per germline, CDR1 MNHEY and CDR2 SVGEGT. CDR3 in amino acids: CASSMIPSPRNPRRNTQYF. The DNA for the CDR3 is TGTGCCAGCAGCATGATCCCCTCCCCCCGAAATCCCCGGAGGAATACGCAGTATTTT.

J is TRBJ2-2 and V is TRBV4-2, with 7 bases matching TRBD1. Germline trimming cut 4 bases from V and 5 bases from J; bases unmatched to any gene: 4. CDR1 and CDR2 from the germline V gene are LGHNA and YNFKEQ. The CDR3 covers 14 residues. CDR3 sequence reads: CASSRSTGTGELFF. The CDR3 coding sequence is TGTGCCAGCAGCCGATCGACAGGGACCGGGGAGCTGTTTTTT.